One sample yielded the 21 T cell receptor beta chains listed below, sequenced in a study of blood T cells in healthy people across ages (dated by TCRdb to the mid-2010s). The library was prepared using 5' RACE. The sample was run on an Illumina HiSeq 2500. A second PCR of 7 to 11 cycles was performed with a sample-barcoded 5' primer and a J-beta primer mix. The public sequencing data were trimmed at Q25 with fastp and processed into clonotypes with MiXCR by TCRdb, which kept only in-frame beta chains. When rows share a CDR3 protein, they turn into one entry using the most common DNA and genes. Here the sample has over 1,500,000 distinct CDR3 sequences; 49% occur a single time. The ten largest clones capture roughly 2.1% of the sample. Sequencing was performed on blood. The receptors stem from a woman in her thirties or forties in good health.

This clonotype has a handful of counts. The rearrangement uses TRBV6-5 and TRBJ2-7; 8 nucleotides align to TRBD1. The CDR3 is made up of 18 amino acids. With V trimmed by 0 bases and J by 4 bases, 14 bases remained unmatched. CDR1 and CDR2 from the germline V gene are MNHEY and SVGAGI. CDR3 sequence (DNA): TGTGCCAGCAGTTACTCGGCGACAGGGGCGTTCCTCCGGTACGAGCAGTACTTC. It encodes CASSYSATGAFLRYEQYF.

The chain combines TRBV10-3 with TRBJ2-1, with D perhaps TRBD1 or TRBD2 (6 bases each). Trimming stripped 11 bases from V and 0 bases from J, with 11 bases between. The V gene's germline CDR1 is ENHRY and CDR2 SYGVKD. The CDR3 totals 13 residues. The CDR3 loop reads CASEGGSYNEQFF. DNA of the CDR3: TGTGCCTCGGAGGGGGGCTCCTACAATGAGCAGTTCTTC.

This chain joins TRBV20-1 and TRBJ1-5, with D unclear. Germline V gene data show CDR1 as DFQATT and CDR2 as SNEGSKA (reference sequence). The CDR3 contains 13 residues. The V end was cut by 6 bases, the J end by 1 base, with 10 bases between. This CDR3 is CSALDGSNQPQHF. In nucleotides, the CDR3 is TGCAGTGCCCTGGATGGGAGCAATCAGCCCCAGCATTTT.

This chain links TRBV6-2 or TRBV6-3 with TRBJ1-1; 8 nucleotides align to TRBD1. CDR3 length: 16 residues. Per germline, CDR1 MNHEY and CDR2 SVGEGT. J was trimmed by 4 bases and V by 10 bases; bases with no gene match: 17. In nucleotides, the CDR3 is TGTGCCACTCGGTCTTCGATCGGACAGGGTAGCACTGAAGCTTTCTTT. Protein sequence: CATRSSIGQGSTEAFF.

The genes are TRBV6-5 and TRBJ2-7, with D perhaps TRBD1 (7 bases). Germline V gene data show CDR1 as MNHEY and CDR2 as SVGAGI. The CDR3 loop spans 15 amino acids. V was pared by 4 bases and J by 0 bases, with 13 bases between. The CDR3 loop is CASSLRQGGSYEQYF. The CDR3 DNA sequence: TGTGCCAGCAGTTTACGACAGGGAGGCTCCTACGAGCAGTACTTC.

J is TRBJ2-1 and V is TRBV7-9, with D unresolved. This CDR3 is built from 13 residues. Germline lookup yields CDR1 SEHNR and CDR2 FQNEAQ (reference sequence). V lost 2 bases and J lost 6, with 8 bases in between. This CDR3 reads CASSLSITNEQFF. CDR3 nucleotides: TGTGCCAGCAGCTTAAGCATCACCAATGAGCAGTTCTTC.

The CDR3 nucleotides are TGTGCCAGCACCCATGCCGGGACTAGCGGGGACAATGAGCAGTTCTTC. Translation gives CASTHAGTSGDNEQFF. The chain joins TRBV11-3 to TRBJ2-1; 13 nucleotides line up with TRBD2. The trim removed 7 bases at V and 5 bases at J, leaving 8 bases unmatched. This CDR3 comprises 16 residues. Germline lookup yields CDR1 SGHNT and CDR2 YENEEA.

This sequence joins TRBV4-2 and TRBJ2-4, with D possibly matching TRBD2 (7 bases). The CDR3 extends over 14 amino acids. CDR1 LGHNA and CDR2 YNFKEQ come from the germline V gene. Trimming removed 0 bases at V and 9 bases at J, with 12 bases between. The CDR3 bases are TGTGCCAGCAGCCAAGATCGGGGGGCCCTCATTCAGTACTTC. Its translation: CASSQDRGALIQYF.

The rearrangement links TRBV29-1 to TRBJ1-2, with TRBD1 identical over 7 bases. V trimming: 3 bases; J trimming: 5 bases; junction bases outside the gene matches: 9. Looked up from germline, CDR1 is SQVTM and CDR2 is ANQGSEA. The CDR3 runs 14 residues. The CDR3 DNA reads TGCAGCGTTGAGCAGGCGGACAGGCGGTATGGCTACACCTTC. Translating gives CSVEQADRRYGYTF.

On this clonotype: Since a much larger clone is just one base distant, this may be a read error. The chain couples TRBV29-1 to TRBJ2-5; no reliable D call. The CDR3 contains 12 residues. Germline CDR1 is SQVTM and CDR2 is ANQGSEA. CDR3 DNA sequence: TGCAGCGTTGTCCCGGGTCAAGAGACCCGGTACTTC. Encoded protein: CSVVPGQETRYF. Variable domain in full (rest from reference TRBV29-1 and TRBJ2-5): SAVISQKPSRDICQRGTSLTIQCQVDSQVTMMFWYRQQPGQSLTLIATANQGSEATYESGFVIDKFPISRPNLTFSTLTVSNMSPEDSSIYLCSVVPGQETRYFGPGTRLLVL.

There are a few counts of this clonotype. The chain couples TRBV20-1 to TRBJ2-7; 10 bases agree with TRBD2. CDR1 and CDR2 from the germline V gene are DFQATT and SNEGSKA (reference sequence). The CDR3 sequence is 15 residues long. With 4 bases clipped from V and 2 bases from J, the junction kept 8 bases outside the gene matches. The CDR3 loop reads CSATPLAGGPYEQYF. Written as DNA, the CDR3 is TGCAGTGCTACCCCGTTAGCGGGGGGTCCCTACGAGCAGTACTTC.

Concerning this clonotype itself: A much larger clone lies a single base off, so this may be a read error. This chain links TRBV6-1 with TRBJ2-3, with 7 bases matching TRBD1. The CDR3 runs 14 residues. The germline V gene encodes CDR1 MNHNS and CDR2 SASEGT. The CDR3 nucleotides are TGTGCCAGCAGTGAAGGTTTAGGGACAGATATGCAGTATTTT. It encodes CASSEGLGTDMQYF.

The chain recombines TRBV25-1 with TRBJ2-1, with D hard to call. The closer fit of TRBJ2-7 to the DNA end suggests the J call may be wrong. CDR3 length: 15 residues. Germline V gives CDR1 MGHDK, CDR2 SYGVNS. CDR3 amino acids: CASSDATSPYNEQYF. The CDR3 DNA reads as TGTGCCAGCAGTGACGCCACGTCCCCCTACAATGAGCAGTACTTC.

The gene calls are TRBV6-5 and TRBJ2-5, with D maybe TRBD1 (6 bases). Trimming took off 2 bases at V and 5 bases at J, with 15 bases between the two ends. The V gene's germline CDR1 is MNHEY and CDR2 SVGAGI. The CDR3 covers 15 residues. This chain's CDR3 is CASSYDRQEVETQYF. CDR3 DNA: TGTGCCAGCAGTTACGACAGGCAAGAAGTGGAGACCCAGTACTTC.

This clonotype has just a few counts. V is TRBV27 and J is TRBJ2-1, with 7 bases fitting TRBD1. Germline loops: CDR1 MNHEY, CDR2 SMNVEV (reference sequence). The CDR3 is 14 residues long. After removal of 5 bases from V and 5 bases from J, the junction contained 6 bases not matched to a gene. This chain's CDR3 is CASSPGQRHNEQFF. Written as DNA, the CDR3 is TGTGCCAGCAGTCCGGGACAGAGACACAATGAGCAGTTCTTC.

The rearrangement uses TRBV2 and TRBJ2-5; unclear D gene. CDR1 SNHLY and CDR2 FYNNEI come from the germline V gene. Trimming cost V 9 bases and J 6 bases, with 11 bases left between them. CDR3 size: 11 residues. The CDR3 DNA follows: TGTGCCAGGGGTCGAAGCAAGACCCAGTACTTC. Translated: CARGRSKTQYF.

CDR3 sequence (DNA): TGCAGTGCTCCCAGCGGGGGGTTCATTGAGCAGTTCTTC. Encoded protein: CSAPSGGFIEQFF. The chain has TRBV20-1 and TRBJ2-1, with TRBD2 identical over 9 bases. Per the germline V gene, CDR1 is DFQATT and CDR2 is SNEGSKA (reference sequence). With V trimmed by 5 bases and J by 9 bases, 8 bases remained unmatched. CDR3 length: 13 residues.

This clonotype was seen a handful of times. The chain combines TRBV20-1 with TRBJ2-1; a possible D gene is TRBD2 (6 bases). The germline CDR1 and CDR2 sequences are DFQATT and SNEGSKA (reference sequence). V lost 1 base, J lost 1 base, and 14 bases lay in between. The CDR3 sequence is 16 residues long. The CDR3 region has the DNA TGCAGTGCTAGAGGGTCGGCAGGGAGGTCCTACAATGAGCAGTTCTTC. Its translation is CSARGSAGRSYNEQFF.

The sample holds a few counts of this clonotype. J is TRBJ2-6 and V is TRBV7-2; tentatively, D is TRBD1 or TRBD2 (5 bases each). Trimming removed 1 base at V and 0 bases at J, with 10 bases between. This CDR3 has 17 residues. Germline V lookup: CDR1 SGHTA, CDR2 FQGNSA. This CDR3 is CASSLVAGSSGANVLTF. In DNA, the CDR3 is TGTGCCAGCAGCTTAGTTGCAGGGAGCTCTGGGGCCAACGTCCTGACTTTC.

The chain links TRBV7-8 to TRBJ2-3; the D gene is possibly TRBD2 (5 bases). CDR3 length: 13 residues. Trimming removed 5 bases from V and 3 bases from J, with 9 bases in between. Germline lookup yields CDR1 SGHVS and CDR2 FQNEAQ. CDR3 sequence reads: CASSRKRTDTQYF. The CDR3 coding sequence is TGTGCCAGCAGCCGAAAGCGGACAGATACGCAGTATTTT.

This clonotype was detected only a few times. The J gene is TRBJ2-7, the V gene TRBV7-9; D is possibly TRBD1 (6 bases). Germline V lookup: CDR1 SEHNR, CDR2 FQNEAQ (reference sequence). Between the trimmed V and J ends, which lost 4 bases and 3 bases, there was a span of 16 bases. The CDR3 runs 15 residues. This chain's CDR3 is CASSSPMDRFYEQYF. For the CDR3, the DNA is TGTGCCAGCAGCTCGCCCATGGACAGATTCTACGAGCAGTACTTC.